This T cell receptor (beta chain) originates from a study of patients and donors after allogeneic stem cell transplantation. V lost 7 bases to trimming and J lost 0 bases, with 8 bases between them. CDR1 is SGHVS, CDR2 FNYEAQ, per germline. The CDR3 is 13 amino acids. TCRdb re-derived calls from the RT-PCR reads in MiXCR, one entry per CDR3 protein. This sample yields a few hundred thousand distinct CDR3 sequences, of which 35% to 45% are seen a single time; 9.5% to 13% belongs to the top ten. The sequence was collected from a human donor who was either an allogeneic HSCT recipient or a stem cell or donor lymphocyte infusion donor (not recorded which). It is not recorded whose cells these are; they may come from a transplant donor. The J gene is TRBJ2-3, the V gene TRBV7-6; TRBD2 is a possible D gene (6 bases). The sample consisted of blood, either unsorted or a sorted T cell fraction (not recorded which). The CDR3 DNA reads as TGTGCCAGCACGCGGGGAAGCACAGATACGCAGTATTTT. Translation gives CASTRGSTDTQYF.